Shown below are 8 T cell receptor beta chains from a single sample sequenced in a study of OX40 agonist ivuxolimab in advanced cancers. The repertoire was sequenced with immunoSEQ multiplex PCR; TCRdb's copy has only in-frame clones and lacks some. Of over 50,000 clones listed, roughly 80% are singletons. The source was CD4+ or CD8+ T cells sorted from blood, collected in a trial of the OX40 agonist ivuxolimab. These receptors were collected from an adult with an advanced solid tumor such as melanoma, head and neck, liver or kidney cancer.

In this sample, this clone turned up a few times. The V and J genes are TRBV5-6 and TRBJ1-5; 7 bases are shared with TRBD1. V gave up 5 bases and J gave up 6 bases; unmatched junction bases: 11. Germline CDR1 SGHDT, CDR2 YYEEEE. This CDR3 comprises 15 residues. The CDR3: CASSSSTGRVQPQHF. DNA of the CDR3: TGTGCCAGCAGTTCGTCGACAGGGCGTGTTCAGCCCCAGCATTTT.

The rearrangement joins TRBV19 to TRBJ2-2, with a tentative D call TRBD2 (5 bases). The CDR3 covers 13 residues. V shed 11 bases and J shed 4 bases, with 14 bases lying between them. In germline, CDR1 is LNHDA, CDR2 SQIVND (reference sequence). CDR3 residues: CAGGRSGTGELFF. The DNA for the CDR3 is TGTGCCGGCGGGCGATCGGGCACCGGGGAGCTGTTTTTT.

As regards this clone: Its ends do not fully match the called genes, so a read error is possible. The chain recombines TRBV30 with TRBJ2-7; D remains unclear. Germline-derived CDR1 and CDR2 are GTSNPN and SVGIG (reference sequence). The CDR3 is 13 residues long. The CDR3: CAWSTGASYEQCF. The CDR3 DNA sequence: TGTGCCTGGAGTACGGGTGCGTCCTACGAGCAGTGCTTC.

V usage is TRBV6-6 and J usage is TRBJ2-5; 8 bases are a match to TRBD1. Trimming took 4 bases from V and 3 from J; bases not matched to a gene: 10. This CDR3 spans 16 amino acids. Germline V gives CDR1 MNHNY, CDR2 SVGAGI (reference sequence). The CDR3 here is CASSSHPQGAKETQYF. The DNA for the CDR3 is TGTGCCAGCAGTTCCCATCCCCAGGGGGCAAAAGAGACCCAGTACTTC.

The chain links TRBV28 to TRBJ2-5, with 13 bases fitting TRBD2. V shed 6 bases and J 5 bases; nucleotides not matched to a gene: 9. CDR3 size: 16 residues. From germline, CDR1 is MDHEN and CDR2 SYDVKM. CDR3 DNA: TGTGCCAGCAGAACGGGACTAGCGGGGTTAAGTGAGACCCAGTACTTC. Its translation is CASRTGLAGLSETQYF.

V usage is TRBV27 and J usage is TRBJ1-1; no clear D. The CDR3 is 14 residues long. CDR1 MNHEY and CDR2 SMNVEV come from the germline V gene (reference sequence). The ends were cut back, 0 bases at V and 2 bases at J, with 7 bases in the middle. CDR3 protein: CASSLSRFNTEAFF. The CDR3 bases are TGTGCCAGCAGTTTATCACGTTTCAACACTGAAGCTTTCTTT.

V gene TRBV9 combines with J gene TRBJ2-7; D is undetermined. The ends were cut back, 0 bases at V and 4 bases at J, with 11 bases in the middle. CDR1 SGDLS and CDR2 YYNGEE come from the germline V gene. The CDR3 contains 14 residues. The CDR3 DNA is TGTGCCAGCAGCGTAGAGGTAGACGCGTACGAGCAGTACTTC. This translates into CASSVEVDAYEQYF.

This clone has only a few counts. The chain links TRBV18 to TRBJ2-7, with D tentatively TRBD2 (5 bases). Between the trimmed V and J ends, which lost 0 bases and 6 bases, there was a span of 6 bases. CDR1 KGHSH and CDR2 LQKENI come from the germline V gene. There are 12 residues in the CDR3. The CDR3 is CASSPPEGEQYF. CDR3 nucleotide sequence: TGTGCCAGCTCACCACCTGAGGGCGAGCAGTACTTC.